This entry lists 21 T cell receptor beta chains sequenced from one sample in a study of blood T cell repertoires in COVID-19. Sequencing used immunoSEQ multiplex PCR; TCRdb keeps in-frame clones, though not all of them. The sample lists around 20,000 clones, around 88% seen once, with approximately 5% in the top ten. The source material was PBMCs or T cells enriched from blood (not recorded which). The receptor source for this set is a woman aged 25 to 39 who had recovered from COVID-19.

V usage is TRBV29-1 and J usage is TRBJ2-7, with TRBD1 identical over 8 bases. Germline V gene lookup returns CDR1 SQVTM and CDR2 ANQGSEA. V shed 7 bases, J shed 6 bases, and the junction held 11 bases outside the gene matches. This CDR3 region has 13 residues. The CDR3 DNA reads as TGCAGCGCCTGGGACAGGCCGACCACCGAGCAGTACTTC. It translates to CSAWDRPTTEQYF.

The chain recombines TRBV19 with TRBJ1-5, with TRBD1 as a possible D gene (5 bases). From germline, CDR1 is LNHDA and CDR2 SQIVND (reference sequence). V lost 0 bases and J 5 bases, leaving 11 bases between the germline ends. This CDR3 is built from 15 residues. The DNA for the CDR3 is TGTGCCAGTAGTATAGAGAGCGCAGGGTATCAGCCCCAGCATTTT. Translated: CASSIESAGYQPQHF.

The CDR3 loop is CASSSRTGWGTEAFF. As DNA, the CDR3 is TGTGCCAGCAGCTCCAGGACAGGCTGGGGCACTGAAGCTTTCTTT. The chain carries TRBV11-2 and TRBJ1-1; 7 bases line up with TRBD1. V lost 4 bases to trimming and J lost 4 bases; unmatched junction nucleotides: 9. CDR1 is SGHAT, CDR2 FQNNGV, per germline. The CDR3 is 15 residues long.

The J gene is TRBJ2-2, the V gene TRBV9; D not certain. V dropped 0 bases and J dropped 7 bases, with 13 bases sitting between them. The V gene's germline CDR1 is SGDLS and CDR2 YYNGEE. The CDR3 runs 15 residues. This chain's CDR3 is CASSVVVGSGGELFF. The CDR3 DNA follows: TGTGCCAGCAGCGTAGTGGTGGGCTCCGGCGGGGAGCTGTTTTTT.

The chain couples TRBV7-8 to TRBJ1-1; TRBD1 agrees at 7 bases. The CDR3 has 15 amino acids. V lost 5 bases, J lost 0 bases, and 6 bases stayed unmatched. The germline gives CDR1 SGHVS, CDR2 FQNEAQ. This chain's CDR3 is CASSPSGQLNTEAFF. The CDR3 DNA reads TGTGCCAGCAGCCCTTCGGGACAGCTGAACACTGAAGCTTTCTTT.

As to this clone: Other DNA sequences in the same sample also yield this CDR3. The chain links TRBV18 to TRBJ1-1; possible D gene TRBD1, 5 bases. The CDR3 totals 14 residues. V was pared by 6 bases and J by 5 bases, with 16 bases between. The germline gives CDR1 KGHSH, CDR2 LQKENI. The CDR3 spells CASSPSGGGTEAFF. The CDR3 DNA reads as TGTGCCAGCTCCCCGAGCGGGGGGGGAACTGAAGCTTTCTTT.

This chain uses TRBV6-5 with TRBJ2-1, with 10 bases that match TRBD1. After removal of 0 bases from V and 8 bases from J, the junction contained 7 bases not matched to a gene. CDR3 length: 16 residues. Germline loops: CDR1 MNHEY, CDR2 SVGAGI. This CDR3 reads CASSYSRDRGVDEQFF. DNA of the CDR3: TGTGCCAGCAGTTACTCGAGGGACAGGGGTGTCGATGAGCAGTTCTTC.

The V call is TRBV13, the J call TRBJ2-5; 7 positions match TRBD2. Germline CDR1 and CDR2: PRHDT and FYEKMQ (reference sequence). The CDR3 has 16 amino acids. V was clipped by 5 bases and J by 5 bases; unmatched bases: 14. This CDR3 is CASSLPRSGVGETQYF. CDR3 bases: TGTGCCAGCAGCCTACCCAGGAGCGGGGTAGGCGAGACCCAGTACTTC.

V gene TRBV19 combines with J gene TRBJ2-1; 9 bases align to TRBD1. The germline gives CDR1 LNHDA, CDR2 SQIVND (reference sequence). This CDR3 is built from 13 residues. After removal of 9 bases from V and 7 bases from J, the junction contained 7 bases not matched to a gene. The CDR3 DNA is TGTGCCAGCAACAGGGGGCTCTGGAATGAGCAGTTCTTC. Translation: CASNRGLWNEQFF.

This clone was counted between two and nine times. The chain couples TRBV6-2 or TRBV6-3 to TRBJ2-7; a weak D match, TRBD2 (6 bases). Deletions cut 5 bases from V and 7 bases from J, with 18 bases between. Germline values: CDR1 MNHEY, CDR2 SVGEGT. The CDR3 extends over 14 amino acids. The CDR3 protein is CASSGGSQPLEQYF. As DNA, the CDR3 is TGTGCCAGCAGTGGGGGGTCTCAACCGTTAGAGCAGTACTTC.

The chain has TRBV19 and TRBJ2-5; 8 positions agree with TRBD2. With 10 bases clipped from V and 1 base from J, the junction kept 2 bases outside the gene matches. Germline values: CDR1 LNHDA, CDR2 SQIVND (reference sequence). The CDR3 sequence is 12 residues long. CDR3 coding DNA: TGTGCCACACGGGGGGGCCAAGAGACCCAGTACTTC. This sequence encodes CATRGGQETQYF.

The V gene is TRBV4-3, the J gene TRBJ2-6, with a tentative D call TRBD1 (6 bases). Looked up from germline, CDR1 is LGHNA and CDR2 is YSLEER. V was shortened by 0 bases and J by 4 bases, with 10 bases between the two germline ends. This CDR3 contains 16 residues. The CDR3 coding sequence is TGCGCCAGCAGCCAAGATGCCGGGACAGGGGCCAACGTCCTGACTTTC. Protein sequence: CASSQDAGTGANVLTF.

V and J are TRBV28 and TRBJ2-6; 8 bases are a match to TRBD1. The CDR3 has 19 residues. Germline loops: CDR1 MDHEN, CDR2 SYDVKM. The V segment lost 4 bases and the J segment 0 bases; nucleotides outside the gene matches: 11. The CDR3 sequence: CASSSRDRSRGSGANVLTF. The DNA of the CDR3 is TGTGCCAGCAGTTCAAGGGACAGGTCAAGGGGCTCTGGGGCCAACGTCCTGACTTTC.

The V call is TRBV4-3, the J call TRBJ1-4; TRBD1 agrees at 9 bases. Germline-derived CDR1 and CDR2 are LGHNA and YSLEER. The CDR3 has 15 residues. Trimming cost V 6 bases and J 8 bases; bases outside gene matches: 10. CDR3 residues: CASSQGDREGEKLFF. The CDR3 region has the DNA TGCGCCAGCAGTCAGGGGGACAGGGAAGGCGAAAAACTGTTTTTT.

In this sample, this clone turned up once. V is TRBV4-3 and J is TRBJ2-3, with TRBD2 matching over 9 bases. Trimming at V came to 0 bases and at J to 4 bases, leaving 8 bases not matched to a gene. The CDR3 contains 17 residues. Germline V gives CDR1 LGHNA, CDR2 YSLEER. CDR3 region: CASSQDGIAGEADTQYF. CDR3 bases: TGCGCCAGCAGCCAAGATGGAATAGCGGGGGAGGCAGATACGCAGTATTTT.

The J gene is TRBJ1-3, the V gene TRBV7-3; no clear D gene. The CDR3 contains 15 residues. V dropped 2 bases and J dropped 4 bases, with 12 bases sitting between them. In germline, CDR1 is SGHTA, CDR2 FQGTGA. This CDR3 is CASSLRGEYGNTIYF. The DNA for the CDR3 is TGTGCCAGCAGCTTACGGGGAGAATACGGAAACACCATATATTTT. The whole variable domain, remainder taken from reference TRBV7-3 and TRBJ1-3, is GAGVSQTPSNKVTEKGKYVELRCDPISGHTALYWYRQSLGQGPEFLIYFQGTGAADDSGLPNDRFFAVRPEGSVSTLKIQRTERGDSAVYLCASSLRGEYGNTIYFGEGSWLTVV.

The chain is built from TRBV4-3 and TRBJ1-2, with D possibly being TRBD1 (5 bases). V lost 3 bases, J lost 8 bases, and 13 bases lay in between. The CDR3 runs to 13 residues. Germline CDR1 is LGHNA and CDR2 is YSLEER. In DNA, the CDR3 is TGCGCCAGCAGCCAGGCGGGGGGATGGGGCTACACCTTC. It is translated as CASSQAGGWGYTF.

This clone was counted between two and nine times. This chain uses TRBV7-2 with TRBJ2-7, with D possibly TRBD1 on 6 matching bases. V was clipped by 0 bases and J by 5 bases, with 17 bases between them. The CDR3 spans 16 residues. Germline V gene data show CDR1 as SGHTA and CDR2 as FQGNSA. CDR3 region: CASSLANRAFGDEQYF. DNA of the CDR3: TGTGCCAGCAGCTTAGCGAACAGGGCGTTTGGGGACGAGCAGTACTTC. The variable domain in full, completed from reference TRBV7-2 and TRBJ2-7, reads GAGVSQSPSNKVTEKGKDVELRCDPISGHTALYWYRQSLGQGLEFLIYFQGNSAPDKSGLPSDRFSAERTGGSVSTLTIQRTQQEDSAVYLCASSLANRAFGDEQYFGPGTRLTVT.

The CDR3 sequence: CAWSVMGADEQYF. CDR3 nucleotide sequence: TGTGCCTGGAGTGTCATGGGGGCCGACGAGCAGTACTTC. The rearrangement links TRBV30 to TRBJ2-7, with D tentatively TRBD1 (6 bases). V dropped 0 bases and J dropped 5 bases, with 11 bases sitting between them. Germline values: CDR1 GTSNPN, CDR2 SVGIG (reference sequence). This CDR3 contains 13 residues.

The J gene is TRBJ1-1, the V gene TRBV7-8; perhaps TRBD1 as D (6 bases). The CDR3 has 14 residues. V was cut by 1 base and J by 6 bases, with 12 bases left in between. Per the germline V gene, CDR1 is SGHVS and CDR2 is FQNEAQ. The CDR3 region has the DNA TGTGCCAGCAGCTTAGTGACAGGCAGCCCTGAAGCTTTCTTT. Protein sequence: CASSLVTGSPEAFF.

This clone was observed once. This chain joins TRBV4-3 and TRBJ2-5, with a tentative D call TRBD2 (6 bases). Germline V gene lookup returns CDR1 LGHNA and CDR2 YSLEER. The V gene lost 0 bases and the J gene lost 3 bases, with 8 bases spanning the gap. The CDR3 totals 14 residues. The chain's CDR3 is CASSQDWGEETQYF. The CDR3 DNA follows: TGCGCCAGCAGCCAAGACTGGGGGGAAGAGACCCAGTACTTC.